A selection of T cell receptor beta chains follows, all from one sample in a study of cytomegalovirus exposure and HLA in healthy donors. TCRdb's copy holds only in-frame clones and misses some; the assay was immunoSEQ multiplex PCR. In the table there are 150,000 to 200,000 clones, under 80% of which are singletons. Sequenced sample: PBMCs. The receptors here all came from a human donor in good health. Each CDR3 is given with its conserved first and last residue. Fields, in order: V gene, CDR3 length, clone size, J gene, D gene, CDR3 protein, CDR3 DNA. A D gene is named only where the DNA matches it firmly. A clone size is listed for some rows: how often the clone was seen (once, few, many), or a class if it is expanded.

TRBV4-1	15	once	TRBJ2-7	TRBD1	CASSQGIGTDYEQYF	TGCGCCAGCAGCCAAGGCATTGGGACAGATTACGAGCAGTACTTC
TRBV18	16	once	TRBJ2-2	TRBD1	CASSPQYRGPNGELFF	TGTGCCAGCTCACCTCAATACAGGGGGCCAAACGGGGAGCTGTTTTTT
TRBV7-9	13	NA	TRBJ1-5	NA	CASSLEEYQPQHF	TGTGCCAGCAGCTTAGAGGAGTATCAGCCCCAGCATTTT
TRBV5-4	14	once	TRBJ1-2	TRBD1	CASSFEGQGRGYTF	TGTGCCAGCAGCTTTGAGGGACAGGGCCGAGGCTACACCTTC
TRBV5-1	13	NA	TRBJ1-1	TRBD1	CASSLAGQGEAFF	TGCGCCAGCAGCTTGGCCGGACAGGGCGAAGCTTTCTTT
TRBV6-1	13	once	TRBJ2-2	NA	CASTTEAAGELFF	TGTGCCAGCACAACCGAGGCAGCCGGGGAGCTGTTTTTT
TRBV2	13	NA	TRBJ1-2	TRBD1	CASSAEQGERYTF	TGTGCCAGCAGTGCAGAGCAGGGGGAGCGCTACACCTTC
TRBV5-6	15	NA	TRBJ1-6	TRBD1	CASSPDRGQDSPLHF	TGTGCCAGCAGCCCCGACAGGGGGCAGGATTCACCCCTCCACTTT
TRBV5-1	15	NA	TRBJ2-7	TRBD1	CASSRGVGQGSEQYF	TGCGCCAGCAGCCGTGGGGTGGGACAGGGGTCCGAGCAGTACTTC
TRBV7-9	16	NA	TRBJ2-7	TRBD2	CASSSMTSGGLYEQYF	TGTGCCAGCAGCTCGATGACTAGCGGGGGCCTCTACGAGCAGTACTTC
TRBV5-4	13	few	TRBJ1-1	NA	CASSVGENTEAFF	TGTGCCAGCAGCGTAGGAGAGAACACTGAAGCTTTCTTT
TRBV2	15	NA	TRBJ2-5	TRBD2	CASLGTSGEQETQYF	TGTGCCAGCCTCGGGACTAGCGGGGAACAAGAGACCCAGTACTTC
TRBV5-4	13	NA	TRBJ1-5	NA	CASSWDKDQPQHF	TGTGCCAGCAGCTGGGACAAGGATCAGCCCCAGCATTTT
TRBV2	14	NA	TRBJ1-2	NA	CASSEDVSFPGYTF	TGTGCCAGCAGTGAAGACGTTAGCTTCCCAGGCTACACCTTC
TRBV30	15	NA	TRBJ2-3	TRBD1	CAWRGTDRSTDTQYF	TGTGCCTGGAGGGGGACAGACCGTAGCACAGATACGCAGTATTTT
TRBV5-1	18	NA	TRBJ2-2	TRBD2	CASSFRSGTSGFTGELFF	TGCGCCAGCAGCTTTCGGTCCGGGACTAGCGGGTTCACCGGGGAGCTGTTTTTT
TRBV29-1	12	NA	TRBJ1-2	NA	CSVEDLSGGYTF	TGCAGCGTTGAAGATCTCAGTGGCGGCTACACCTTC
TRBV10-3	16	NA	TRBJ2-1	TRBD2	CAISLETSGGYNEQFF	TGTGCCATCAGTCTCGAGACTAGCGGGGGTTACAATGAGCAGTTCTTC
TRBV11-2	15	NA	TRBJ2-1	TRBD2	CASSLTGGAYNEQFF	TGTGCCAGCAGCTTAACCGGGGGGGCCTACAATGAGCAGTTCTTC
TRBV19	13	NA	TRBJ2-7	NA	CASSYNRDYEQYF	TGTGCCAGTAGTTACAACAGGGACTACGAGCAGTACTTC
TRBV30	15	NA	TRBJ2-6	NA	CAWLYLVSGANVLTF	TGTGCCTGGTTGTACTTGGTGTCTGGGGCCAACGTCCTGACTTTC
TRBV7-9	14	NA	TRBJ1-6	NA	CASSLGTHNSPLHF	TGTGCCAGCAGCTTAGGGACACATAATTCACCCCTCCACTTT
TRBV10-3	14	NA	TRBJ2-1	TRBD2	CATELAGEGNEQFF	TGTGCCACCGAACTAGCGGGGGAAGGTAATGAGCAGTTCTTC
TRBV5-8	14	NA	TRBJ2-1	NA	CANPAGETYNEQFF	TGTGCCAACCCCGCCGGAGAGACGTACAATGAGCAGTTCTTC
TRBV2	12	NA	TRBJ1-5	NA	CASGGDDQPQHF	TGTGCCAGCGGGGGGGATGATCAGCCCCAGCATTTT
TRBV4-1	15	NA	TRBJ1-2	NA	CASSQGATGLYGYTF	TGCGCCAGCAGCCAAGGGGCTACCGGTTTGTATGGCTACACCTTC
TRBV4-3	16	NA	TRBJ2-1	TRBD2	CASSQDRTSAYNEQFF	TGCGCCAGCAGCCAAGATAGGACTAGCGCCTACAATGAGCAGTTCTTC
TRBV9	14	NA	TRBJ1-3	NA	CASSVLSSGNTIYF	TGTGCCAGCAGCGTACTGAGCTCTGGAAACACCATATATTTT
TRBV7-8	15	NA	TRBJ1-1	NA	CASSSDRHLNTEAFF	TGTGCCAGCAGCTCAGACAGGCATTTGAACACTGAAGCTTTCTTT
TRBV18	13	few	TRBJ1-1	TRBD1	CASSGQGSSEAFF	TGTGCCAGCTCAGGACAGGGATCTTCTGAAGCTTTCTTT
TRBV25-1	14	once	TRBJ1-4	TRBD1	CASSEQGEDEKLFF	TGTGCCAGCAGCGAGCAGGGGGAAGATGAAAAACTGTTTTTT
TRBV7-9	12	few	TRBJ2-2	NA	CSSSYEGGELFF	TGTTCCAGCAGCTATGAGGGCGGGGAGCTGTTTTTT
TRBV6-1	15	NA	TRBJ1-5	TRBD1	CASSPGTDSNQPQHF	TGTGCCAGCAGCCCCGGGACAGATAGCAATCAGCCCCAGCATTTT
TRBV2	16	few	TRBJ1-1	TRBD1	CASSPSERTGNTEAFF	TGTGCCAGCAGTCCCTCAGAGCGGACAGGGAACACTGAAGCTTTCTTT
TRBV7-9	15	NA	TRBJ1-4	NA	CASSRGGLTEEKLFF	TGTGCCAGCAGCCGGGGGGGTCTGACGGAGGAAAAACTGTTTTTT
TRBV5-1	18	NA	TRBJ2-6	TRBD2	CASSLELAGGYGANVLTF	TGCGCCAGCAGCTTGGAGCTAGCGGGGGGGTATGGGGCCAACGTCCTGACTTTC
TRBV11-2	16	once	TRBJ2-3	TRBD2	CASSLGVAGYTDTQYF	TGTGCCAGCAGCTTAGGGGTAGCGGGGTACACAGATACGCAGTATTTT
TRBV7-2	12	NA	TRBJ1-6	NA	CASSFGGDPLHF	TGTGCCAGCAGCTTCGGGGGGGACCCCCTCCACTTT
TRBV30	17	NA	TRBJ1-1	TRBD1	CAWSPRTWTGESTEAFF	TGTGCCTGGAGTCCTCGAACCTGGACAGGGGAGAGCACTGAAGCTTTCTTT
TRBV10-1	15	NA	TRBJ2-7	TRBD2	CASSDPASGSYEQYF	TGCGCCAGCAGTGATCCGGCTAGCGGCTCCTACGAGCAGTACTTC
TRBV5-1	16	NA	TRBJ1-4	TRBD1	CASSLVPGQTNEKLFF	TGCGCCAGCAGCTTGGTTCCGGGACAGACTAATGAAAAACTGTTTTTT
TRBV7-8	15	many	TRBJ1-3	NA	CASSTIGGTGNTIYF	TGTGCCAGCAGCACCATTGGGGGGACTGGAAACACCATATATTTT
TRBV27	13	NA	TRBJ2-7	TRBD1	CASSFDRGYEQYF	TGTGCCAGCAGTTTTGACAGGGGCTACGAGCAGTACTTC
TRBV19	15	few	TRBJ1-1	NA	CASSISAHRNTEAFF	TGTGCCAGTAGTATCTCCGCGCACAGGAACACTGAAGCTTTCTTT
TRBV2	15	NA	TRBJ1-1	TRBD1	CASSENEDRECWAFF	TGTGCCAGCAGTGAGAATGAGGACAGGGAGTGTTGGGCTTTCTTT